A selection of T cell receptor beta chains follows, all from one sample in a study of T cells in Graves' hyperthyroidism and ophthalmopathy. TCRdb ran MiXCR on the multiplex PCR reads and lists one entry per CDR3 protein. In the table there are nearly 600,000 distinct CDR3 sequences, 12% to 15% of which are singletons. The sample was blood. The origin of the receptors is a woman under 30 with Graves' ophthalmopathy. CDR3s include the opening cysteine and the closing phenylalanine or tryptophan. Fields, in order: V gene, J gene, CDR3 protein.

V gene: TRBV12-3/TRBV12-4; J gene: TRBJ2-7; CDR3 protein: CASSLVPQGYLGEQYF
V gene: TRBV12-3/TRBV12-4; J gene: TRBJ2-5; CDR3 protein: CASSLFGGPVETQYF
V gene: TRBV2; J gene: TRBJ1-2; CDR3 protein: CASSSALGGGYTF
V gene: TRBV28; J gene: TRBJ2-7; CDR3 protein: CASSGAGRDSYEQYF
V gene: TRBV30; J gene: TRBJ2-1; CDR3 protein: CAWRLAGFYNEQFF
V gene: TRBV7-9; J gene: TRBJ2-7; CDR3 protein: CASSEGLAVRYEQYF
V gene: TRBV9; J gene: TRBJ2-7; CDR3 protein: CASSRANTYEQYF
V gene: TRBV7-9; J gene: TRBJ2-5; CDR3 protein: CASSSSMVQYF
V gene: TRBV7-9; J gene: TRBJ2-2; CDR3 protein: CASSPGGAGELFF
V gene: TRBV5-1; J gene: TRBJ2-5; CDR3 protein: CASSLEGQGALGTQYF
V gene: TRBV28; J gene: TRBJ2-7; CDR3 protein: CASSGGLYEQYF
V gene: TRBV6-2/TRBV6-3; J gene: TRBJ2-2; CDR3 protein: CASTKYVDTGELFF
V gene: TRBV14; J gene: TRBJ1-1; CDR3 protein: CASSQGIGTLGLKAFF
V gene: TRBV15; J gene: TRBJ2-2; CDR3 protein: CATSRASLGTTGELFF
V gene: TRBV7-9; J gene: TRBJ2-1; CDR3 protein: CASSFPIAGGPYNEQFF
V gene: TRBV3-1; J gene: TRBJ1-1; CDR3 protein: CASRYAGGTEAFF
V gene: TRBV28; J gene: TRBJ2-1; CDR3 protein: CASSFAGGFYNEQFF
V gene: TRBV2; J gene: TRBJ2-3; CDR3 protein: CASSYRGRETDTQYF
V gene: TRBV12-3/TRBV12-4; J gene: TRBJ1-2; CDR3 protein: CAIRLDKGFGYTF
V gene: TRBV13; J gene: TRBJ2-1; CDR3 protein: CASTFGGGNEQFF
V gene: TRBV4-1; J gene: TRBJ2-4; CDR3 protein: CASSQVVRGAKNIQYF
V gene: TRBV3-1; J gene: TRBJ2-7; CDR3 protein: CASSQAGGYEQYF
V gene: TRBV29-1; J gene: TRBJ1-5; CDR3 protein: CSVVTGGGQPQHF
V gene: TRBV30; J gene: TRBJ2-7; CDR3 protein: CAWSGSYEQYF
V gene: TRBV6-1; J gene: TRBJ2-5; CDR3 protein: CASSLSAYRGQETQYF
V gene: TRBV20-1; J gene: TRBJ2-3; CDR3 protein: CSAPPRDSNTDTQYF
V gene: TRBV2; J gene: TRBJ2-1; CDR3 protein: CASSEGLGRDSYNEQFF
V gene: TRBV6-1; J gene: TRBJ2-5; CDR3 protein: CASSFTRQGGYQETQYF
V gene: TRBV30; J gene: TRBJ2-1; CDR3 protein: CAWSVRGRVHHPSYNEQFF
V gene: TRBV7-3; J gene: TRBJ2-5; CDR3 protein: CASSLSAGGAETRYF
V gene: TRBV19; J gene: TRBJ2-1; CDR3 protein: CASSIDLVLSNEQFF
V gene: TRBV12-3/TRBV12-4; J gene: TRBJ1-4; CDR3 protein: CASSQGMMQLFF
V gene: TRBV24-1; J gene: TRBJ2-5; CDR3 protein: CATSDPGQGRGWETQYF
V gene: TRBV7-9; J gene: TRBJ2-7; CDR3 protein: CASSFLGPFYEQYF
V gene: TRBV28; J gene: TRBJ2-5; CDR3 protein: CASSPPPTGPEETQYF
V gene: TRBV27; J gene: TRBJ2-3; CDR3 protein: CATSRQGTDTQYF
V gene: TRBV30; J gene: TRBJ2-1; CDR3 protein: CAWSVHPGKGEQFF
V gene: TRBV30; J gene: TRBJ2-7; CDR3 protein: CAWRAFTDEQYF
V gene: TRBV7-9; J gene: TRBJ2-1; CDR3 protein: CASSSTPGGKNEQFF
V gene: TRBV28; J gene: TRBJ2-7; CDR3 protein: CASSPGTGPRNEQYF
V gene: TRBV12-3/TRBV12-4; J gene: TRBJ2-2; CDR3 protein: CASSLRQGRTGELFF
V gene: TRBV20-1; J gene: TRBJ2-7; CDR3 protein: CSASGSGYEQYF
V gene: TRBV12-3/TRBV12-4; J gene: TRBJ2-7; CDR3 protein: CASSPSGLSYEQYF
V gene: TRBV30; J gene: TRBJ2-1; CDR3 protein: CAWSVRIDGEQFF
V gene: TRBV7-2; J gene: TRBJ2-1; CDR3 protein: CASILAGSSYNEQFF
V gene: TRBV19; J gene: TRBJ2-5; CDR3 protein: CASSIASGETQYF
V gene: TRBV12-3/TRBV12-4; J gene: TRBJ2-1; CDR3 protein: CATWSNEQFF
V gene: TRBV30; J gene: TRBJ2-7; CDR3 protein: CAWSLWTSRYEQYF
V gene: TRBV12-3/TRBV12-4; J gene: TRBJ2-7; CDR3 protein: CAVRMAYEQYF
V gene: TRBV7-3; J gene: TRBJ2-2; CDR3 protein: CASSAQGPWNTGELFF
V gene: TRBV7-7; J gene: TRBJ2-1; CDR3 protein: CASSSDSHNEQFF
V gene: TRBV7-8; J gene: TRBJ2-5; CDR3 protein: CASAPGRQETQYF
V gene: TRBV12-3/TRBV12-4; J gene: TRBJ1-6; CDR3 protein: CASSKRGSYNSPLHF
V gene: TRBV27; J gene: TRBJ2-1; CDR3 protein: CASSPEIGTQVGEQFF
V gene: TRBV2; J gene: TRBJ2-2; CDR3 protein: CAITTASSETGELFF
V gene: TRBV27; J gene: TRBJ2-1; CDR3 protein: CASSQGLSSRDEQFF
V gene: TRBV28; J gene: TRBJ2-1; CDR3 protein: CASSPWTSGRSYNEQFF